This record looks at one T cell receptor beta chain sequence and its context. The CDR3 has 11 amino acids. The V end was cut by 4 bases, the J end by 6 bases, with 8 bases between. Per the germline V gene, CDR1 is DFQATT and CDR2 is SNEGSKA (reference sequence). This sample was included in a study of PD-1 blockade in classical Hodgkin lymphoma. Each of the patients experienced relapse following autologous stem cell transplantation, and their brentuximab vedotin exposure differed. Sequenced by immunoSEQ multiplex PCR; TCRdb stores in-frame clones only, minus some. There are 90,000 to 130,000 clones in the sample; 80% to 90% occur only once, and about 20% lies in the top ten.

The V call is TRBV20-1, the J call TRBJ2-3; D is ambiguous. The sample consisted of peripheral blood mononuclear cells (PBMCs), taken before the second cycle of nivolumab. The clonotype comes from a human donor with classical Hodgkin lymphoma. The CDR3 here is CSATPVDTQYF. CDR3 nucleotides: TGCAGTGCTACCCCAGTGGATACGCAGTATTTT.